Below, 11 T cell receptor beta chains from the same sample are listed, as sequenced in a study of CD8+CD57+ T cells in acquired aplastic anemia. Template material for TCR beta VDJ and CDR3 profiling consisted of genomic DNA. TCRdb used MiXCR to reprocess the reads, holding one entry per CDR3 protein. The sample holds some 410,000 distinct CDR3 sequences, under 80% seen once. The specimen was sorted CD4+, CD8+, or CD8+CD57+ T cells (not recorded which) from PBMCs. Receptor source: a human donor in good health, serving as a control.

This chain connects TRBV29-1 to TRBJ1-1; a possible D gene is TRBD1 (5 bases). Trimming left V 7 bases short and J 6 bases short, with 12 bases between. Looked up from germline, CDR1 is SQVTM and CDR2 is ANQGSEA. This CDR3 has 11 amino acids. As DNA, the CDR3 is TGCAGCGCCGAAGGGGACTCTGAAGCTTTCTTT. Protein product: CSAEGDSEAFF.

For this clonotype: Germline is not matched at one junction end, which may reflect a read error. This rearrangement joins TRBV7-8 to TRBJ1-1; D ambiguous. The germline V gene encodes CDR1 SGHVS and CDR2 FQNEAQ. The length of the CDR3 is 14 residues. The CDR3 region has the DNA TGTGCCAGCAGCCCCGGGGTCACGCTCACTGAAGCTTCCTTT. The encoded protein is CASSPGVTLTEASF.

The CDR3 here is CATSRDTRLGVTQYF. The CDR3 nucleotides are TGTGCCACCAGCAGAGATACACGGCTCGGGGTGACCCAGTACTTC. The chain recombines TRBV15 with TRBJ2-5; D might be TRBD2 (5 bases). This CDR3 has 15 amino acids. Germline-derived CDR1 and CDR2 are LNHNV and YYDKDF (reference sequence). Trimming took off 0 bases at V and 7 bases at J, with 15 bases between the two ends.

This sequence joins TRBV20-1 and TRBJ1-4; unclear D gene. The V gene lost 7 bases and the J gene lost 6 bases, with 21 bases spanning the gap. Germline V CDR1 and CDR2: DFQATT, SNEGSKA (reference sequence). This CDR3 has 15 amino acids. In DNA form, the CDR3 reads TGCAGTGTCCGGACTCAATCCGAGCAGTATGAAAAACTGTTTTTT. It specifies CSVRTQSEQYEKLFF.

Remarks on this clonotype: No conserved phenylalanine or tryptophan is present at the end of the CDR3, so a read error is the likely explanation. J is TRBJ2-5 and V is TRBV6-1; 8 nucleotides align to TRBD2. The V gene's germline CDR1 is MNHNS and CDR2 SASEGT. The CDR3 is 14 residues long. V lost 4 bases and J lost 5; bases outside the gene matches: 6. The CDR3 nucleotides are TGTGCCAGCAGTGGTAGCGGGGCCTGGGAGACCCAGTACTGC. Amino acid sequence: CASSGSGAWETQYC.

Turning to this clonotype: A junction boundary mismatches the germline segment, possibly from a read error. The V gene is TRBV20-1, the J gene TRBJ2-5; D not resolved. The CDR3 is 15 residues long. Per germline, CDR1 DFQATT and CDR2 SNEGSKA (reference sequence). The CDR3 sequence is CSARVSVTGKETQYF. In DNA, the CDR3 is TGCAGTGCCAGAGTGAGCGTGACTGGCAAAGAGACCCAGTACTTC.

This chain links TRBV9 with TRBJ1-4; D is unclear. Germline V gene data show CDR1 as SGDLS and CDR2 as YYNGEE. V was clipped by 4 bases and J by 14 bases, with 24 bases between them. The CDR3 consists of 15 residues. The CDR3 sequence: CASSLDRGTNEDLFF. The CDR3 nucleotides are TGTGCCAGCAGCTTAGATCGGGGAACTAACGAAGATCTGTTTTTT.

The chain couples TRBV12-5 to TRBJ1-5; 8 bases agree with TRBD1. This CDR3 region has 15 residues. CDR1 is LGHNT, CDR2 FRNRAP, per germline. Here the CDR3 reads CASSFGDRPNSPQHF. For the CDR3, the DNA is TGTGCCAGCAGTTTTGGGGACAGGCCTAATTCACCCCAGCATTTT.

Written as DNA, the CDR3 is TGTGCCAGCAGCGAAGGGTGGAGACAGGGCCACGATACGCAGTATTTT. Its protein product is CASSEGWRQGHDTQYF. The V and J genes are TRBV5-8 and TRBJ2-3, with 7 nucleotides matching TRBD1. Per germline, CDR1 SGHTS and CDR2 YDEGEE. This CDR3 is 16 amino acids long. V shed 4 bases, J shed 6 bases, and the junction held 14 bases outside the gene matches.

Details on this clonotype: One end of the junction does not line up with germline, which may come from a read error. The rearrangement joins TRBV7-2 to TRBJ2-7; D is uncertain. The CDR3 spans 12 residues. CDR1 and CDR2 (germline): SGHTA, FQGNSA. The CDR3 nucleotides are TGTGCCAGCAGCCTGTCTGCCTGCGAGAAGTACTTC. This gives the protein CASSLSACEKYF.

The rearrangement joins TRBV29-1 to TRBJ2-5; possibly TRBD2 for D (6 bases). Trimming shortened V by 1 base and J by 5 bases, and 11 bases separated the two germline ends. The germline gives CDR1 SQVTM, CDR2 ANQGSEA. The CDR3 spans 13 residues. The CDR3 DNA reads as TGCAGCGTTGAAGTCGGGGGAACCGAGACCCAGTACTTC. It specifies CSVEVGGTETQYF.